This T cell receptor beta chain emerged from a study of T cell clonality in common variable immunodeficiency. Study-wide results and limits: Reportedly, TCR beta sequences from common variable immunodeficiency showed fewer deletions and N-nucleotide insertions.

Diagnosis required reduced IgG, IgA and/or IgM with specific antibody deficiency. The method was immunoSEQ multiplex PCR; TCRdb's version includes in-frame clones alone and lacks a portion of them. In total the sample includes about 26,000 clones, none of them seen once. Per the germline V gene, CDR1 is LNHNV and CDR2 is YYDKDF (reference sequence). The germline V and J ends were trimmed by 3 bases and 0 bases, with 9 bases remaining between them. The CDR3 contains 15 residues. This clone is labeled medium-sized. Its target is not known. The CDR3 end falls 3 residues outside the read, so it is completed with the germline J gene.

This clonotype was sampled from a human donor with common variable immunodeficiency. The source material was peripheral blood mononuclear cells. The J gene is TRBJ1-5, the V gene TRBV15; tentative D call: TRBD1 (6 bases). CDR3 in amino acids: CATSRMDSSNQPQHF. The DNA read from the CDR3 is TGTGCCACCAGCAGGATGGACAGTAGCAATCAGCCC.